Presented here are 29 T cell receptor beta chains from one specimen sequenced in a study of T cell responses to AZD1222 COVID-19 vaccine. TCRdb keeps only in-frame clones here, not all; method: immunoSEQ multiplex PCR. The sample consists of nearly 110,000 clones, around 92% of them appearing once. The input for sequencing was peripheral blood, taken on day 0 of AZD1222 vaccination. Source of these receptors: an adult in good health.

V usage is TRBV12-5 and J usage is TRBJ1-6; unclear D gene. Trimming shortened V by 7 bases and J by 7 bases, and 11 bases separated the two germline ends. The germline CDR1 and CDR2 sequences are LGHNT and FRNRAP. The CDR3 sequence is 13 residues long. CDR3 residues: CASARRENSPLHF. The CDR3 DNA reads TGTGCTAGTGCCCGACGAGAAAATTCACCCCTCCACTTT.

The chain employs TRBV3-1 (or the pseudogene TRBV3-2) and TRBJ1-5; tentatively, D is TRBD1 (6 bases). CDR3 length: 14 residues. Germline V gene data show CDR1 as LGHDT and CDR2 as YNNKEL (reference sequence). The germline V and J ends were trimmed by 1 base and 11 bases, with 15 bases remaining between them. DNA of the CDR3: TGTGCCAGCAGCCAAGGGGCGGGGGCATGGACCCAGCATTTT. Its translation: CASSQGAGAWTQHF.

The V call is TRBV29-1, the J call TRBJ1-1; possible D gene TRBD1, 5 bases. Trimming removed 7 bases at V and 0 bases at J, with 6 bases between. Per the germline V gene, CDR1 is SQVTM and CDR2 is ANQGSEA. The CDR3 extends over 11 amino acids. The CDR3 sequence: CSGGMNTEAFF. The CDR3 DNA reads TGCAGCGGGGGGATGAACACTGAAGCTTTCTTT.

The chain uses TRBV6-4 and TRBJ2-6, with D perhaps matching TRBD1 (5 bases). CDR3 length equals 14 residues. The V end lost 6 bases, the J end lost 0 bases, and 6 bases lay between the germline ends. Per germline, CDR1 MRHNA and CDR2 SNTAGT. CDR3 amino acids: CASRDSSGANVLTF. As DNA, the CDR3 is TGTGCCAGCAGAGACAGCTCTGGGGCCAACGTCCTGACTTTC.

The chain has TRBV19 and TRBJ1-5; 8 bases line up with TRBD1. This CDR3 region has 15 residues. Germline V CDR1 and CDR2: LNHDA, SQIVND (reference sequence). Trimming took 2 bases from V and 11 from J; bases not matched to a gene: 11. The CDR3 protein is CASSITSRDRRSQHF. The CDR3 DNA sequence: TGTGCCAGTAGTATAACCTCCCGGGACAGGAGGTCCCAGCATTTT.

This chain uses TRBV28 with TRBJ1-1; D gene unclear. The CDR3 has 15 residues. The germline CDR1 and CDR2 sequences are MDHEN and SYDVKM. V shed 6 bases and J shed 2 bases, with 16 bases lying between them. CDR3 DNA sequence: TGTGCCAGCAGCACACGAGGTTGGGGAAACACTGAAGCTTTCTTT. It encodes CASSTRGWGNTEAFF.

The sample holds one count of this clone. The chain uses TRBV19 and TRBJ1-3; 7 bases are shared with TRBD1. V lost 7 bases and J lost 1; bases outside the gene matches: 10. The CDR3 has 16 residues. Per germline, CDR1 LNHDA and CDR2 SQIVND (reference sequence). CDR3 bases: TGTGCCAGTACCTCGAGAGACAGGGAATCTGGAAACACCATATATTTT. This encodes CASTSRDRESGNTIYF.

The genes are TRBV7-3 and TRBJ2-1; 10 bases fit TRBD2. Trimming at V came to 5 bases and at J to 5 bases, leaving 12 bases not matched to a gene. CDR1 and CDR2 from the germline V gene are SGHTA and FQGTGA. CDR3 size: 17 residues. The CDR3 sequence is CASSLGASGSAHNEQFF. CDR3 DNA: TGTGCCAGCAGCCTCGGGGCTAGCGGGAGTGCCCACAATGAGCAGTTCTTC.

The rearrangement links TRBV5-4 to TRBJ2-1; D perhaps matches TRBD2 (6 bases). V lost 0 bases, J lost 1 base, and 11 bases lay in between. CDR3 length: 16 residues. Germline values: CDR1 SGHNT, CDR2 YYREEE (reference sequence). The CDR3 DNA sequence: TGTGCCAGCAGCTTGGTCGGGGGAATATCCTACAATGAGCAGTTCTTC. This translates into CASSLVGGISYNEQFF.

This clone turned up a few times. The CDR3 DNA sequence: TGTGCCAGCAAACTTGGGGCCATTGAGGAGACCCAGTACTTC. It translates to CASKLGAIEETQYF. The gene calls are TRBV7-8 and TRBJ2-5, with D possibly being TRBD1 (5 bases). The CDR3 sequence is 14 residues long. CDR1 is SGHVS, CDR2 FQNEAQ, per germline. V was trimmed by 7 bases and J by 5 bases, leaving 17 bases between them.

This chain connects TRBV6-5 to TRBJ1-4, with D possibly TRBD1 on 5 matching bases. Deletions cut 7 bases from V and 7 bases from J, with 16 bases between. Germline V lookup: CDR1 MNHEY, CDR2 SVGAGI. The CDR3 totals 14 residues. The DNA for the CDR3 is TGTGCCAGCACTACCGGAGGGACGGCTGAAAAACTGTTTTTT. Its translation is CASTTGGTAEKLFF.

This chain uses TRBV18 with TRBJ2-2; 9 bases agree with TRBD2. The V segment lost 0 bases and the J segment 5 bases; nucleotides outside the gene matches: 7. Germline CDR1 and CDR2: KGHSH and LQKENI. The CDR3 has 17 amino acids. This CDR3 reads CASSPPSSGINTGELFF. CDR3 nucleotides: TGTGCCAGCTCACCACCATCTAGCGGGATCAATACCGGGGAGCTGTTTTTT. The whole variable domain, remainder taken from reference TRBV18 and TRBJ2-2, is NAGVMQNPRHLVRRRGQEARLRCSPMKGHSHVYWYRQLPEEGLKFMVYLQKENIIDESGMPKERFSAEFPKEGPSILRIQQVVRGDSAAYFCASSPPSSGINTGELFFGEGSRLTVL.

This clone has only one observation. The gene calls are TRBV5-1 and TRBJ1-3; D perhaps matches TRBD1 (5 bases). V was clipped by 4 bases and J by 2 bases, with 10 bases between them. Germline assignment: CDR1 SGHRS and CDR2 YFSETQ. CDR3 length: 14 residues. CDR3 loop: CASSQDTTGNTIYF. CDR3 DNA: TGCGCCAGCAGCCAGGACACAACTGGAAACACCATATATTTT.

This clone was seen a handful of times. This chain connects TRBV19 to TRBJ1-1; 7 bases map to TRBD1. This CDR3 region has 14 residues. Germline CDR1 LNHDA, CDR2 SQIVND (reference sequence). V dropped 4 bases and J dropped 6; count of bases not matched to a gene: 8. CDR3 sequence: CASSNLDRDAEAFF. The CDR3 coding sequence is TGTGCCAGTAGTAACCTCGACAGGGACGCTGAAGCTTTCTTT.

V usage is TRBV7-6 and J usage is TRBJ2-2, with D possibly matching TRBD2 (5 bases). CDR3 size: 15 residues. Per germline, CDR1 SGHVS and CDR2 FNYEAQ. Trimming stripped 4 bases from V and 4 bases from J, with 13 bases between. The CDR3 DNA is TGTGCCAGCAGCTCTACGGGGAATCCCACCGGGGAGCTGTTTTTT. This gives the protein CASSSTGNPTGELFF. Filled out from reference TRBV7-6 and TRBJ2-2, the complete variable domain reads GAGVSQSPRYKVTKRGQDVALRCDPISGHVSLYWYRQALGQGPEFLTYFNYEAQQDKSGLPNDRFSAERPEGSISTLTIQRTEQRDSAMYRCASSSTGNPTGELFFGEGSRLTVL.

The chain uses TRBV18 and TRBJ1-3; 7 bases align to TRBD1. There are 16 residues in the CDR3. After removal of 2 bases from V and 0 bases from J, the junction contained 4 bases not matched to a gene. Germline V CDR1 and CDR2: KGHSH, LQKENI. The DNA for the CDR3 is TGTGCCAGCTCACCAGGACAGGCCGTCTCTGGAAACACCATATATTTT. Translated, it gives CASSPGQAVSGNTIYF.

The chain carries TRBV5-1 and TRBJ1-2; 10 bases map to TRBD1. The CDR3 sequence is 15 residues long. Germline CDR1 and CDR2: SGHRS and YFSETQ. The V gene end was trimmed by 3 bases and the J gene end by 6 bases; junction bases not matched to a gene: 8. CDR3 residues: CASSSDRGQRDGYTF. The CDR3 DNA is TGCGCCAGCAGCTCTGACAGGGGGCAGCGCGATGGCTACACCTTC.

The V call is TRBV9, the J call TRBJ1-1, with TRBD1 identical over 9 bases. This CDR3 has 18 amino acids. V lost 0 bases and J lost 1; bases outside the gene matches: 10. CDR1 is SGDLS and CDR2 is YYNGEE in the germline V gene. CDR3 loop: CASSVASGQGSGNTEAFF. The DNA for the CDR3 is TGTGCCAGCAGCGTAGCATCAGGACAGGGGTCGGGGAACACTGAAGCTTTCTTT.

The chain carries TRBV15 and TRBJ2-2; D gene ambiguous. Trimming took off 0 bases at V and 6 bases at J, with 14 bases between the two ends. The CDR3 runs 16 residues. CDR1 and CDR2 from the germline V gene are LNHNV and YYDKDF (reference sequence). The DNA of the CDR3 is TGTGCCACCAGCAGAGATTTAGGGTTCGACGCCGGGGAGCTGTTTTTT. This encodes CATSRDLGFDAGELFF.

The chain joins TRBV10-3 to TRBJ1-3; D gene unclear. CDR1 is ENHRY and CDR2 is SYGVKD in the germline V gene. This CDR3 contains 16 residues. V was clipped by 6 bases and J by 0 bases, with 15 bases between them. CDR3 bases: TGTGCCATCAGGAAACCGGGAGAGACCTCTGGAAACACCATATATTTT. It is translated as CAIRKPGETSGNTIYF.

This clone has just one count. The chain combines TRBV28 with TRBJ1-5, with 10 bases matching TRBD1. Trimming at V came to 3 bases and at J to 8 bases, leaving 7 bases not matched to a gene. Germline V gene lookup returns CDR1 MDHEN and CDR2 SYDVKM. This CDR3 is 15 amino acids long. The CDR3 loop is CASSFDRGLVKPQHF. The DNA of the CDR3 is TGTGCCAGCAGTTTCGACAGGGGGCTAGTAAAGCCCCAGCATTTT.

This clone was picked up one time. The chain couples TRBV6-5 to TRBJ1-5; 9 bases are a match to TRBD1. The V segment lost 2 bases and the J segment 8 bases; nucleotides outside the gene matches: 4. Germline lookup yields CDR1 MNHEY and CDR2 SVGAGI. The CDR3 totals 14 residues. CDR3 loop: CASSYGTGLKPQHF. The CDR3 DNA follows: TGTGCCAGCAGTTACGGGACAGGGCTAAAGCCCCAGCATTTT.

The chain is built from TRBV18 and TRBJ2-5; perhaps TRBD2 as D (7 bases). Germline lookup yields CDR1 KGHSH and CDR2 LQKENI. The ends were cut back, 3 bases at V and 4 bases at J, with 15 bases in the middle. The CDR3 is 15 residues long. The CDR3 region is CASSPRRGAAETQYF. CDR3 nucleotide sequence: TGTGCCAGCTCACCCCGCCGGGGGGCTGCAGAGACCCAGTACTTC.

This chain connects TRBV5-1 to TRBJ2-3, with 13 positions matching TRBD2. The CDR3 totals 17 residues. Germline CDR1 is SGHRS and CDR2 is YFSETQ. Trimming took 1 base from V and 6 from J; bases not matched to a gene: 8. The CDR3 loop is CASSLMGTSGIGDTQYF. The DNA for the CDR3 is TGCGCCAGCAGCTTGATGGGGACTAGCGGGATTGGGGATACGCAGTATTTT.

This chain links TRBV7-3 with TRBJ2-5; D not certain. V shed 2 bases and J shed 2 bases, with 12 bases lying between them. The CDR3 length is 15 residues. Germline loops: CDR1 SGHTA, CDR2 FQGTGA. CDR3 in DNA: TGTGCCAGCAGCTTATTAGTCGGACCTCAAGAGACCCAGTACTTC. The encoded protein is CASSLLVGPQETQYF.

The chain recombines TRBV29-1 with TRBJ2-1; tentative D call: TRBD1 (5 bases). Germline assignment: CDR1 SQVTM and CDR2 ANQGSEA. The V end lost 4 bases, the J end lost 0 bases, and 10 bases lay between the germline ends. The CDR3 loop spans 14 amino acids. CDR3 coding DNA: TGCAGCGTTGGTGGGGCTGTCTCCTACAATGAGCAGTTCTTC. Residues: CSVGGAVSYNEQFF.

The chain links TRBV4-1 to TRBJ2-3; D is possibly TRBD2 (6 bases). The germline gives CDR1 MGHRA, CDR2 YSYEKL. The CDR3 extends over 14 amino acids. The V end was cut by 1 base, the J end by 6 bases, with 11 bases between. CDR3 loop: CASSQGPLADTQYF. DNA of the CDR3: TGCGCCAGCAGCCAAGGACCACTAGCCGATACGCAGTATTTT.

The rearrangement joins TRBV3-1 (or the pseudogene TRBV3-2) to TRBJ1-1; D is ambiguous. The germline CDR1 and CDR2 sequences are LGHDT and YNNKEL (reference sequence). Between the trimmed V and J ends, which lost 6 bases and 5 bases, there was a span of 16 bases. The CDR3 has 14 amino acids. The CDR3 bases are TGTGCCAGCAGGCCTGCCGGGGATGGGACTGAAGCTTTCTTT. This sequence encodes CASRPAGDGTEAFF.

The chain is built from TRBV7-2 and TRBJ2-2; 8 nucleotides align to TRBD2. This CDR3 has 17 amino acids. Germline values: CDR1 SGHTA, CDR2 FQGNSA. V lost 0 bases to trimming and J lost 4 bases; unmatched junction nucleotides: 7. This CDR3 reads CASSLAPPTSGTGELFF. The CDR3 nucleotides read TGTGCCAGCAGCTTAGCCCCCCCAACTAGCGGCACCGGGGAGCTGTTTTTT.